This entry lists 14 T cell receptor beta chains sequenced from one sample in a study of Ad26.COV2.S vaccination and SARS-CoV-2 variants. Treatment in this sample: roughly 18 received Ad26.COV2.S at low or high dose, single or two shots; a few received placebo; per-sample allocation not given. Specimen acquisition occurred on day 63 following the initial vaccine or placebo injection. The data were produced by immunoSEQ multiplex PCR, yet TCRdb's version contains in-frame clones alone and is incomplete. The repertoire holds roughly 680,000 clones, with roughly 90% as singletons. The source was peripheral blood, collected in a trial of Ad26.COV2.S vaccine versus placebo. The source of these receptors is a person between 18 and 60 years old who received the Ad26.COV2.S COVID-19 vaccine or a placebo.

This chain connects TRBV4-2 to TRBJ2-2; D is ambiguous. Looked up from germline, CDR1 is LGHNA and CDR2 is YNFKEQ. There are 13 residues in the CDR3. V was trimmed by 3 bases and J by 6 bases, leaving 8 bases between them. CDR3 in amino acids: CASSQVSAGELFF. The CDR3 bases are TGTGCCAGCAGCCAGGTTTCAGCCGGGGAGCTGTTTTTT.

The rearrangement joins TRBV5-1 to TRBJ2-7; 11 bases match TRBD2. J gave up 6 bases and V 1 base, and 3 bases lay outside the gene matches. The CDR3 has 14 amino acids. Germline-derived CDR1 and CDR2 are SGHRS and YFSETQ. CDR3: CASSLTSGRGEQYF. The CDR3 nucleotides are TGCGCCAGCAGCTTGACTAGCGGGAGAGGCGAGCAGTACTTC.

This chain joins TRBV5-4 and TRBJ2-1; TRBD2 agrees at 11 bases. Trimming took 0 bases from V and 3 from J; bases not matched to a gene: 11. The germline gives CDR1 SGHNT, CDR2 YYREEE (reference sequence). This CDR3 has 19 residues. The CDR3 is CASSLEVIAGGPDYNEQFF. DNA for the CDR3: TGTGCCAGCAGCTTGGAGGTTATAGCGGGAGGGCCGGACTACAATGAGCAGTTCTTC.

The chain uses TRBV19 and TRBJ2-2; TRBD1 is a possible D gene (5 bases). V shed 6 bases and J shed 0 bases, with 14 bases lying between them. CDR1 is LNHDA, CDR2 SQIVND, per germline (reference sequence). The CDR3 spans 16 residues. In DNA form, the CDR3 reads TGTGCCAGTAGCCAGGGCACTAAACCGAACACCGGGGAGCTGTTTTTT. Its protein is CASSQGTKPNTGELFF.

The J gene is TRBJ2-2, the V gene TRBV27, with 13 bases that match TRBD2. V trimming: 8 bases; J trimming: 4 bases; junction bases outside the gene matches: 10. CDR1 MNHEY and CDR2 SMNVEV come from the germline V gene (reference sequence). The CDR3 has 17 amino acids. In nucleotides, the CDR3 is TGTGCCAGCCTAGGACTAGCGGGGGAATCTTTCACCGGGGAGCTGTTTTTT. This encodes CASLGLAGESFTGELFF.

The chain employs TRBV11-2 and TRBJ2-7; no reliable D call. The CDR3 consists of 14 residues. Per germline, CDR1 SGHAT and CDR2 FQNNGV. Trimming took 5 bases from V and 5 from J, leaving 16 bases between them. CDR3 region: CASSKNRAADEQYF. The CDR3 DNA follows: TGTGCCAGCAGCAAAAACCGCGCGGCGGACGAGCAGTACTTC.

The gene calls are TRBV7-9 and TRBJ2-5; D is unresolved. The CDR3 is 13 amino acids. Germline V lookup: CDR1 SEHNR, CDR2 FQNEAQ (reference sequence). V lost 7 bases, J lost 1 base, and 10 bases lay in between. The CDR3 bases are TGTGCCAGCACCCCAGGAAGCCAAGAGACCCAGTACTTC. Translating gives CASTPGSQETQYF.

The genes are TRBV18 and TRBJ2-7, with 8 positions matching TRBD1. The CDR3 runs 16 residues. Per the germline V gene, CDR1 is KGHSH and CDR2 is LQKENI. The junction had 14 bases not matched to a gene; V was cut back by 5 bases and J by 5 bases. CDR3 protein: CASSGLGRTGNNEQYF. CDR3 DNA: TGTGCCAGCTCAGGGCTCGGTAGGACAGGGAACAACGAGCAGTACTTC.

J is TRBJ2-2 and V is TRBV5-3, with 7 nucleotides matching TRBD1. TRBV5-3 is treated as an ORF (open reading frame) with a function not yet certain. J was trimmed by 1 base and V by 8 bases; bases with no gene match: 2. CDR3 length: 13 amino acids. Here the CDR3 reads CASGDRNTGELFF. The CDR3 nucleotides are TGTGCCAGTGGGGACAGGAACACCGGGGAGCTGTTTTTT.

The CDR3 loop reads CASSPRRLAGGTDTQYF. CDR3 sequence (DNA): TGTGCCAGTAGTCCGCGGCGACTAGCGGGGGGCACAGATACGCAGTATTTT. J is TRBJ2-3 and V is TRBV19; 12 bases are a match to TRBD2. The CDR3 is 17 residues long. CDR1 is LNHDA and CDR2 is SQIVND in the germline V gene (reference sequence). The ends lost 5 bases at V and 1 base at J; junction bases unmatched: 7. Full variable domain (outside the CDR3, taken from reference TRBV19 and TRBJ2-3): DGGITQSPKYLFRKEGQNVTLSCEQNLNHDAMYWYRQDPGQGLRLIYYSQIVNDFQKGDIAEGYSVSREKKESFPLTVTSAQKNPTAFYLCASSPRRLAGGTDTQYFGPGTRLTVL.

The CDR3: CASSQDTDGDSPLHF. DNA of the CDR3: TGCGCCAGCAGCCAAGATACGGACGGCGATTCACCCCTCCACTTT. The V and J genes are TRBV4-3 and TRBJ1-6; D is undetermined. V was pared by 0 bases and J by 8 bases, with 11 bases between. CDR1 is LGHNA and CDR2 is YSLEER in the germline V gene. The CDR3 spans 15 residues.

As regards this clone: The same CDR3 also results from other DNA sequences found in this sample. V gene TRBV18 combines with J gene TRBJ1-1, with D perhaps matching TRBD1 (6 bases). The CDR3 covers 14 residues. V was pared by 3 bases and J by 0 bases, with 8 bases between. CDR1 is KGHSH and CDR2 is LQKENI in the germline V gene. The CDR3 nucleotides read TGTGCCAGCTCACCGCAGGGGATGAACACTGAAGCTTTCTTT. This sequence encodes CASSPQGMNTEAFF.

The genes are TRBV5-4 and TRBJ1-3, with TRBD1 matching 9 bases. Germline V gene lookup returns CDR1 SGHNT and CDR2 YYREEE (reference sequence). Trimming removed 3 bases from V and 3 bases from J; junction bases left unmatched: 1. CDR3 length: 14 residues. CDR3 sequence: CASSWDRVGNTIYF. DNA of the CDR3: TGTGCCAGCAGCTGGGACAGGGTTGGAAACACCATATATTTT.

The J gene is TRBJ2-1, the V gene TRBV10-3; D remains ambiguous. The CDR3 runs to 12 residues. V gave up 2 bases and J gave up 7 bases, with 6 bases separating them. The germline V gene has CDR1 ENHRY and CDR2 SYGVKD. The chain's CDR3 is CAISETINEQFF. In DNA, the CDR3 is TGTGCCATCAGTGAGACTATAAATGAGCAGTTCTTC.